This T cell receptor (beta chain) was recovered during a study of post-analysis software for immune sequencing data. Unique-molecular-identifier-tagged TCR beta cDNA libraries were used. TCRdb fed the PCR reads into MiXCR, producing one record per CDR3 protein. This table has about 260,000 distinct CDR3 sequences, approximately 34% appearing once. Points from the study as a whole: Controls had lower frequencies than patients of about five TRBV segments, which included TRBV5-6, TRBV5-1 and TRBV20-1.

V was clipped by 5 bases and J by 13 bases, with 12 bases between them. Germline values: CDR1 MNHNY, CDR2 SVGAGI (reference sequence). The CDR3 has 11 amino acids. Regarding this clonotype: Its specificity is unknown.

The sample comprised blood. This chain uses TRBV6-6 with TRBJ2-4, with D perhaps TRBD2 (6 bases). This clonotype originated in a girl between 5 and 17 years old with multiple sclerosis. CDR3: CASSPPGEQYF. The CDR3, as DNA: TGTGCCAGCAGTCCCCCGGGGGAGCAGTACTTC.